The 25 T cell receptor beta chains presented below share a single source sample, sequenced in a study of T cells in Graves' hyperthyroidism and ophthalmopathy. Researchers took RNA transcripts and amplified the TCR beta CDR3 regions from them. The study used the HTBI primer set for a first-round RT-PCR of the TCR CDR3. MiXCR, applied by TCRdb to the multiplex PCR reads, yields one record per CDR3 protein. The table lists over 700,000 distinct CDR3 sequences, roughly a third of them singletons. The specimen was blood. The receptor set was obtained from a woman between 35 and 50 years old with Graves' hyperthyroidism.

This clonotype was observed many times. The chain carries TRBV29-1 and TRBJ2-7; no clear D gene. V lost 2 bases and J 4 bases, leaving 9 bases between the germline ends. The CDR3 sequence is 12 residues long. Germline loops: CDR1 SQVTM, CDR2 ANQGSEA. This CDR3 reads CSVEKYGYEQYF. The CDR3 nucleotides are TGCAGCGTTGAAAAGTACGGGTACGAGCAGTACTTC.

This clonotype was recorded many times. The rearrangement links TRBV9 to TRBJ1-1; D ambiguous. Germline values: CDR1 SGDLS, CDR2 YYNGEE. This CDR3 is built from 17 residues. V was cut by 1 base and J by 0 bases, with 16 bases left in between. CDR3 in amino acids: CASSVIRRVRLNTEAFF. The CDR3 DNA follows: TGTGCCAGCAGCGTAATCAGGCGGGTCAGGTTGAACACTGAAGCTTTCTTT. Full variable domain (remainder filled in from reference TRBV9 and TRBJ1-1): DSGVTQTPKHLITATGQRVTLRCSPRSGDLSVYWYQQSLDQGLQFLIQYYNGEERAKGNILERFSAQQFPDLHSELNLSSLELGDSALYFCASSVIRRVRLNTEAFFGQGTRLTVV.

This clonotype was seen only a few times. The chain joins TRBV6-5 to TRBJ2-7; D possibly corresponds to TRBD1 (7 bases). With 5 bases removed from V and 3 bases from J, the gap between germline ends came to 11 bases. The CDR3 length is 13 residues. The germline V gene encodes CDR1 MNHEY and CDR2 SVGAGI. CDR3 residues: CASSDREDYEQYF. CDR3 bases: TGTGCCAGCAGTGACAGGGAGGACTACGAGCAGTACTTC.

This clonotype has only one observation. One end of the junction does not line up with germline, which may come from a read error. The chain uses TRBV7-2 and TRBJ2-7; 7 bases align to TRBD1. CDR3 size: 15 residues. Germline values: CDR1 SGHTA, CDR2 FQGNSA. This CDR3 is CASSQSTGISYEQYF. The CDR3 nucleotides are TGCGCCAGCAGCCAGTCGACAGGGATCTCCTACGAGCAGTACTTC.

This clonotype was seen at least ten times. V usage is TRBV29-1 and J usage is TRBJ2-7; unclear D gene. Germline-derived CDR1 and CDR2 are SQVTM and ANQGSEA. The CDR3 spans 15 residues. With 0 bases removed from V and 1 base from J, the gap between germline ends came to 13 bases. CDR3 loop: CSVEDRQAPSYEQYF. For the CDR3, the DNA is TGCAGCGTTGAAGATCGTCAGGCACCGTCCTACGAGCAGTACTTC.

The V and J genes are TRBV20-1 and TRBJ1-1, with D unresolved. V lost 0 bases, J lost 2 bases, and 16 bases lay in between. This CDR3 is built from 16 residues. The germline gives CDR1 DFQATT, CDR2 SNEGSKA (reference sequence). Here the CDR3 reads CSARDMADGENTEAFF. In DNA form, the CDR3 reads TGCAGTGCTAGAGATATGGCGGACGGGGAAAACACTGAAGCTTTCTTT.

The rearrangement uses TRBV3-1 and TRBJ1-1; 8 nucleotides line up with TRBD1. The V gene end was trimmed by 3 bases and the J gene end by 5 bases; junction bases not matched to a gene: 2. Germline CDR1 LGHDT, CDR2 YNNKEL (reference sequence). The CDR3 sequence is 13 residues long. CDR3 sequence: CASSQDRETEAFF. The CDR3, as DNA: TGTGCCAGCAGCCAGGACAGGGAAACTGAAGCTTTCTTT.

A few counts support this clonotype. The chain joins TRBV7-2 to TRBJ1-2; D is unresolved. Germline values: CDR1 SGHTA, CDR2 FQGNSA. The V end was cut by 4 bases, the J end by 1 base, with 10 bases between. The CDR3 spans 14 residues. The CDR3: CASSSAPVNYGYTF. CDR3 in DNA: TGTGCCAGCAGCTCTGCCCCAGTTAACTATGGCTACACCTTC.

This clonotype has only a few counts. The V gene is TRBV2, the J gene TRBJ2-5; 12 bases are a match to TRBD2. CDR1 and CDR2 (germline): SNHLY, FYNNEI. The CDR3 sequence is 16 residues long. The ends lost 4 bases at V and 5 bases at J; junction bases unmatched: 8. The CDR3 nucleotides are TGTGCCAGCAGTGCTGGACTAGCGGGGACCGGGGAGACCCAGTACTTC. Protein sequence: CASSAGLAGTGETQYF.

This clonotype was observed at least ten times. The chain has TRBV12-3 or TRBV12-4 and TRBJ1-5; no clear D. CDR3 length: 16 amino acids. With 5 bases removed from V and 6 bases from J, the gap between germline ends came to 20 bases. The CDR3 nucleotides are TGTGCCAGCAGTCCATACGACATTGGGGTGCCTCAGCCCCAGCATTTT. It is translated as CASSPYDIGVPQPQHF.

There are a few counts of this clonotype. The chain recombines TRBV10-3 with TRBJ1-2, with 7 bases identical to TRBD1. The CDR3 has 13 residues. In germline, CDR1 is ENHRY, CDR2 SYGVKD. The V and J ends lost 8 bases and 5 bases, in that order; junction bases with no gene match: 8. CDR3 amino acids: CAIERGRWYGYTF. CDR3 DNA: TGTGCCATCGAGAGGGGGCGATGGTATGGCTACACCTTC.

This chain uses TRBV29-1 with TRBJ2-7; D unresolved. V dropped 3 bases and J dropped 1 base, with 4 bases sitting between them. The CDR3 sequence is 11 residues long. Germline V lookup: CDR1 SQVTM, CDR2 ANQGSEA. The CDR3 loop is CSVDTSYEQYF. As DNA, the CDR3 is TGCAGCGTTGACACTTCCTACGAGCAGTACTTC.

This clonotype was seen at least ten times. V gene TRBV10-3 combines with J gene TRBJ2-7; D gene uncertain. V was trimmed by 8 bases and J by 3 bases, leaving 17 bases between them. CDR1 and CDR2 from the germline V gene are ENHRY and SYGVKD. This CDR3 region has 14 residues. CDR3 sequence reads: CAIGSVGSNYEQYF. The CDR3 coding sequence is TGTGCCATCGGGTCGGTGGGGTCTAACTACGAGCAGTACTTC.

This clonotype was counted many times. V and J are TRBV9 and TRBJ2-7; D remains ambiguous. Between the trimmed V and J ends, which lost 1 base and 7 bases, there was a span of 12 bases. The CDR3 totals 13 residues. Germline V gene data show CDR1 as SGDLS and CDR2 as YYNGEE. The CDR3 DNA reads TGTGCCAGCAGCGTATCGAGCTCCTTGGAGCAGTACTTC. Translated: CASSVSSSLEQYF.

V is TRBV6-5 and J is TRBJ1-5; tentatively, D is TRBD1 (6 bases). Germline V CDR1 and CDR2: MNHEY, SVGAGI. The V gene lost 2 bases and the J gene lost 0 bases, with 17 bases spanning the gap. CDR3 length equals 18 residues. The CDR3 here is CASSYSSGTHNSNQPQHF. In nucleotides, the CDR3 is TGTGCCAGCAGTTACAGCTCCGGGACACATAATAGCAATCAGCCCCAGCATTTT.

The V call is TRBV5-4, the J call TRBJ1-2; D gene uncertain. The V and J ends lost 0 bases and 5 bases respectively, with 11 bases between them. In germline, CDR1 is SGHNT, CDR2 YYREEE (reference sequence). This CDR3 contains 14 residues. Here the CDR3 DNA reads TGTGCCAGCAGCTTGGATTTAGGATTATATGGCTACACCTTC. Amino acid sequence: CASSLDLGLYGYTF.

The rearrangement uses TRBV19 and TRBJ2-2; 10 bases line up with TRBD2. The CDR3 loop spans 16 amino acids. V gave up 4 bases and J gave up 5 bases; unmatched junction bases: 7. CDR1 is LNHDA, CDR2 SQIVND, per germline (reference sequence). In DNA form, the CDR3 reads TGTGCCAGTAGTACCGCGCCACTAGCGGGGACCGGGGAGCTGTTTTTT. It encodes CASSTAPLAGTGELFF. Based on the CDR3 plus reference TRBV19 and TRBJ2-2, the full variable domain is DGGITQSPKYLFRKEGQNVTLSCEQNLNHDAMYWYRQDPGQGLRLIYYSQIVNDFQKGDIAEGYSVSREKKESFPLTVTSAQKNPTAFYLCASSTAPLAGTGELFFGEGSRLTVL.

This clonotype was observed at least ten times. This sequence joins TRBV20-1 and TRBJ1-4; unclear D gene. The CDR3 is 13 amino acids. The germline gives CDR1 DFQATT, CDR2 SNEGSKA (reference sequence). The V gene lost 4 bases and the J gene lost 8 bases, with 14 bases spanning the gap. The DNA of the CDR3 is TGCAGTGCTATCCATCCGGGAGCCGAAAAACTGTTTTTT. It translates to CSAIHPGAEKLFF.

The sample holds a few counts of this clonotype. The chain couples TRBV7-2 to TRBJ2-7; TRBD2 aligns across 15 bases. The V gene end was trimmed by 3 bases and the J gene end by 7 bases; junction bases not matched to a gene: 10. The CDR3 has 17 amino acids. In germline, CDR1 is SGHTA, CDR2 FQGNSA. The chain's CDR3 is CASSFTFGLAGGGEQYF. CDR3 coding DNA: TGTGCCAGCAGCTTCACCTTCGGACTAGCGGGGGGGGGTGAGCAGTACTTC.

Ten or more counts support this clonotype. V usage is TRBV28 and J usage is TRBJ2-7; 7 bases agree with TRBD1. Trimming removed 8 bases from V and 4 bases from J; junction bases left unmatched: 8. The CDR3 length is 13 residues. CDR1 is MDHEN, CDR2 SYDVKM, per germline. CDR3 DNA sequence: TGTGCCAGCCTCACGACAGGGCGGTACGAGCAGTACTTC. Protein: CASLTTGRYEQYF.

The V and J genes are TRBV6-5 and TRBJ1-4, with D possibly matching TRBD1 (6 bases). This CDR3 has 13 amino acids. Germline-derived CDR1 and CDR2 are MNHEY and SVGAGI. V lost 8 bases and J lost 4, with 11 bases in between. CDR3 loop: CASAQGRNEKLFF. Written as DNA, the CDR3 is TGTGCCAGCGCCCAGGGGCGTAATGAAAAACTGTTTTTT.

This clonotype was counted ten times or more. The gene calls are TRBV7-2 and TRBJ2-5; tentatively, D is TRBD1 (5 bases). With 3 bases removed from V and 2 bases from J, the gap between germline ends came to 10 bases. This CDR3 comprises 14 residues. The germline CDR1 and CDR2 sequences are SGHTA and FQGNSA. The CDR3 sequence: CASSLARVQETQYF. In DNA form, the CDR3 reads TGTGCCAGCAGCTTGGCCAGGGTTCAAGAGACCCAGTACTTC.

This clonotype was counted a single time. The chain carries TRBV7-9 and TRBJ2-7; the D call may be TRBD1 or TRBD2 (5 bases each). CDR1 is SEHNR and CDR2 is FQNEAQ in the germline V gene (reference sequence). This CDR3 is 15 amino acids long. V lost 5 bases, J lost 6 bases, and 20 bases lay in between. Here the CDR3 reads CASSGSNRPWGEQYF. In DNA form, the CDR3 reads TGTGCCAGCAGCGGGAGTAACAGGCCTTGGGGCGAGCAGTACTTC.

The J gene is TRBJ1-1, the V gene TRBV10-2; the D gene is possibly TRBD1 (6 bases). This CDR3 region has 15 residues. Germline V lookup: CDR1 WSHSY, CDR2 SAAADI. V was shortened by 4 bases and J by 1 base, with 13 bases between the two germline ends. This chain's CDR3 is CASSARTDPNTEAFF. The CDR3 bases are TGCGCCAGCAGTGCTAGGACAGATCCGAACACTGAAGCTTTCTTT.

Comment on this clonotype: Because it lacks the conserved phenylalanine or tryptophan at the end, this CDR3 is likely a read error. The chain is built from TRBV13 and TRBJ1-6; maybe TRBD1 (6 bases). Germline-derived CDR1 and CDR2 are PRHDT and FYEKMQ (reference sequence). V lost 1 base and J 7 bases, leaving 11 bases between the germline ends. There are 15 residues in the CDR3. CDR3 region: CASSLEGGRNSPLHL. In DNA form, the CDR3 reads TGTGCCAGCAGCTTAGAGGGGGGCCGAAATTCACCCCTCCACTTG.